The 9 T cell receptor beta chains listed next were all sequenced from one sample in a study of blood T cell repertoires in COVID-19. TCRdb keeps only in-frame clones here, not all; method: immunoSEQ multiplex PCR. The data hold approximately 360,000 clones, with roughly four fifths observed a single time. The sample was PBMCs or T cells enriched from blood (not recorded which). Receptor source: a woman between 50 and 59 years old who had recovered from COVID-19.

This clone was found a few times. The chain links TRBV5-6 to TRBJ2-1; 7 bases line up with TRBD2. Per the germline V gene, CDR1 is SGHDT and CDR2 is YYEEEE. CDR3 length: 15 amino acids. Losses at the gene ends were 2 bases for V and 4 bases for J; bases not matched to a gene: 6. The DNA of the CDR3 is TGTGCCAGCAGCTTTCTGTCTAGCGGTTACAATGAGCAGTTCTTC. Residues: CASSFLSSGYNEQFF.

The V call is TRBV6-2 or TRBV6-3, the J call TRBJ1-1; the D gene is possibly TRBD1 (5 bases). The CDR3 spans 12 residues. Trimming shortened V by 5 bases and J by 4 bases, and 8 bases separated the two germline ends. Germline CDR1 reads MNHEY; CDR2 reads SVGEGT. The DNA for the CDR3 is TGTGCCAGCAGTGCGGGGGGCACTGAAGCTTTCTTT. Translating it yields CASSAGGTEAFF.

The gene calls are TRBV6-5 and TRBJ2-7; 8 positions agree with TRBD1. The CDR3 is made up of 13 amino acids. The germline V gene has CDR1 MNHEY and CDR2 SVGAGI. The V segment lost 4 bases and the J segment 3 bases; nucleotides outside the gene matches: 2. The CDR3 region is CASSSGTGYEQYF. DNA for the CDR3: TGTGCCAGCAGTTCCGGGACAGGCTACGAGCAGTACTTC.

V gene TRBV19 combines with J gene TRBJ2-3, with 11 positions matching TRBD2. V was pared by 7 bases and J by 2 bases, with 8 bases of the junction left unmatched. CDR1 is LNHDA and CDR2 is SQIVND in the germline V gene (reference sequence). The CDR3 is 16 amino acids. The CDR3 coding sequence is TGTGCCAGTACTAGGGCTAGCGGGGGGCCCACAGATACGCAGTATTTT. It codes for CASTRASGGPTDTQYF.

The V gene is TRBV5-8, the J gene TRBJ1-5; 7 bases align to TRBD1. The germline V gene encodes CDR1 SGHTS and CDR2 YDEGEE. The CDR3 has 15 amino acids. V was clipped by 4 bases and J by 5 bases; unmatched bases: 9. The CDR3 DNA is TGTGCCAGCAGCCAAGGGACAGCCCGCGATCAGCCCCAGCATTTT. Translation gives CASSQGTARDQPQHF.

The chain couples TRBV19 to TRBJ2-6, with 12 nucleotides matching TRBD2. Germline CDR1 LNHDA, CDR2 SQIVND (reference sequence). The CDR3 runs to 21 residues. Trimming cost V 7 bases and J 0 bases; bases outside gene matches: 16. DNA for the CDR3: TGTGCCAGTATCCCCAGGACTAGCGGGACTTATCGGAACTCTGGGGCCAACGTCCTGACTTTC. This encodes CASIPRTSGTYRNSGANVLTF.

As DNA, the CDR3 is TGTGCCAGCAGTTTACGAGGGGGAGACACAGATACGCAGTATTTT. Encoded protein: CASSLRGGDTDTQYF. J is TRBJ2-3 and V is TRBV27; TRBD1 might be the D (6 bases). Trimming removed 2 bases at V and 2 bases at J, with 11 bases between. In germline, CDR1 is MNHEY, CDR2 SMNVEV (reference sequence). The CDR3 covers 15 residues.

The J gene is TRBJ2-7, the V gene TRBV9; 7 bases match TRBD1. Looked up from germline, CDR1 is SGDLS and CDR2 is YYNGEE. This CDR3 comprises 16 residues. Germline trimming cut 4 bases from V and 3 bases from J; bases unmatched to any gene: 13. The DNA of the CDR3 is TGTGCCAGCAGCCCGAGGGCCGGGACAGTTGACTACGAGCAGTACTTC. This translates into CASSPRAGTVDYEQYF.

V is TRBV19 and J is TRBJ1-2; D is uncertain. This CDR3 comprises 14 residues. V was trimmed by 6 bases and J by 3 bases, leaving 14 bases between them. Germline V gene data show CDR1 as LNHDA and CDR2 as SQIVND (reference sequence). In nucleotides, the CDR3 is TGTGCCAGTAGGACGCCCCCGAGGGACTATGGCTACACCTTC. Translated, it gives CASRTPPRDYGYTF.